The sequence of this T cell receptor beta chain was determined in a study of beta chain features in type 1 diabetes. Study overall: Sorted cells from all samples, numbering 95 million to 140 million, were examined.

CDR1 and CDR2 (germline): SGHRS, YFSETQ. The CDR3 loop spans 16 amino acids. V shed 3 bases, J shed 7 bases, and the junction held 10 bases outside the gene matches. All of the sorted populations showed purity greater than 95%. Study outcomes and limitations: All four CD4+ subsets of Type 1 diabetes patients contained TCRB CDR3s that were moderately but significantly shorter. Junctions at VDJ sites from type 1 diabetes patients had fewer insertions and more deletions.

The entirety of the isolated RNA underwent reverse transcription, so expressed TCRB transcripts were sequenced. This table comes from immunoSEQ multiplex PCR, and its TCRdb copy is limited to in-frame clones, with some not included. The sample holds more than 300,000 clones; over 8.5% are singletons and the top ten take about 0.6%. This clone was detected only a few times. Its antigen is unidentified. The clonotype was recovered from a man aged 25-40 years with type 1 diabetes. V gene TRBV5-1 combines with J gene TRBJ2-1; 10 bases agree with TRBD2. The sequencing sample was made of central memory CD4+ T cells from blood. This CDR3 is CASSYAGTSVKNEQFF. The CDR3 coding sequence is TGCGCCAGCAGCTACGCCGGGACTAGCGTTAAGAATGAGCAGTTCTTC.